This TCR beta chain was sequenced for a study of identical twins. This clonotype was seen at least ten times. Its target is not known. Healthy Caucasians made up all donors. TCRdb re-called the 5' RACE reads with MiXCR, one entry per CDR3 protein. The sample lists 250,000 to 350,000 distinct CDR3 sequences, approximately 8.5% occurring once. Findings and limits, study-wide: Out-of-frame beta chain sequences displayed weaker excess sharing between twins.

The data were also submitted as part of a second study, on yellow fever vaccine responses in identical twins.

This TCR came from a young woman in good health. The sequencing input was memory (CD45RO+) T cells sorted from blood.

The CDR3 nucleotides read TGCGCCAGCAGCCAGGCCGGGGCTGGGGAGCTGTTTTTT. Translating it yields CASSQAGAGELFF. The chain is built from TRBV4-1 and TRBJ2-2; D may be TRBD1 or TRBD2 (5 bases each). V gave up 3 bases and J gave up 8 bases, with 10 bases separating them. Germline CDR1 reads MGHRA; CDR2 reads YSYEKL. This CDR3 has 13 residues.